The entry that follows covers one T cell receptor (beta chain) sequence. Antigen unknown. Germline trimming cut 4 bases from V and 2 bases from J; bases unmatched to any gene: 4. This CDR3 is 14 amino acids long. Germline V CDR1 and CDR2: SGHTA, FQGNSA. These data belong to a study of response to subunit inactivated influenza vaccine. Each CDR3 protein gets one entry after TCRdb re-called the RT-PCR reads with MiXCR. The table has around 650,000 distinct CDR3 sequences, around 16% seen once. Study-level results: Each seasonal flu vaccination may recruit only limited new T cells, authors suggested.

J is TRBJ2-7 and V is TRBV7-2; 8 bases align to TRBD2. The receptor comes from a man aged 45 to 65 who received an inactivated influenza vaccine. This specimen was PBMCs from blood, taken roughly 12 days after vaccination. Here the CDR3 DNA reads TGTGCCAGCAGCTGGACTAGCAGCCCCTACGAGCAGTACTTC. Translation gives CASSWTSSPYEQYF.